Sequencing of this T cell receptor (beta chain) was carried out in a study of T cells in localized non-small cell lung cancer. In the case of this clone: Its target is unknown.

Assay: immunoSEQ multiplex PCR; the TCRdb copy retains only in-frame clones and omits some. This sample has under 150,000 clones; more than 70% occur once, and the top ten carry 1.7%. Broader study findings: Higher blood T cell density went with longer overall survival. Sequencing was limited to one tumor region, leaving the possibility of heterogeneity open. Appearance in adjacent lung was seen for a median about 58 of the top 100 tumor clones.

The sequence derives from a female donor older than 55 with stage I lung adenocarcinoma. Material: peripheral blood, obtained before any cancer treatment.

The CDR3: CASSQVLAGSGANVLTF. The CDR3 coding sequence is TGCGCCAGCAGCCAAGTTCTAGCGGGCTCTGGGGCCAACGTCCTGACTTTC. The chain combines TRBV4-1 with TRBJ2-6, with 8 bases that match TRBD2. This CDR3 region has 17 residues. The V segment lost 1 base and the J segment 0 bases; nucleotides outside the gene matches: 2. Germline CDR1 reads MGHRA; CDR2 reads YSYEKL.